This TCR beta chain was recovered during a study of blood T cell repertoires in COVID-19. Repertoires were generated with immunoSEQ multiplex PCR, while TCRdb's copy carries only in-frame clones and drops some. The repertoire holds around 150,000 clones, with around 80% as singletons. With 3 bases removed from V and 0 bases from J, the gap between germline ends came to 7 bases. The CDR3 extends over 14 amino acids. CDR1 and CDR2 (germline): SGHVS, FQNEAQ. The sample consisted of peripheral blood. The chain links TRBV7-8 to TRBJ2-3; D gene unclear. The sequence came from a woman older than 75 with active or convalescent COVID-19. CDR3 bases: TGTGCCAGCAGCTTCCCACTTAGCACAGATACGCAGTATTTT. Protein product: CASSFPLSTDTQYF.